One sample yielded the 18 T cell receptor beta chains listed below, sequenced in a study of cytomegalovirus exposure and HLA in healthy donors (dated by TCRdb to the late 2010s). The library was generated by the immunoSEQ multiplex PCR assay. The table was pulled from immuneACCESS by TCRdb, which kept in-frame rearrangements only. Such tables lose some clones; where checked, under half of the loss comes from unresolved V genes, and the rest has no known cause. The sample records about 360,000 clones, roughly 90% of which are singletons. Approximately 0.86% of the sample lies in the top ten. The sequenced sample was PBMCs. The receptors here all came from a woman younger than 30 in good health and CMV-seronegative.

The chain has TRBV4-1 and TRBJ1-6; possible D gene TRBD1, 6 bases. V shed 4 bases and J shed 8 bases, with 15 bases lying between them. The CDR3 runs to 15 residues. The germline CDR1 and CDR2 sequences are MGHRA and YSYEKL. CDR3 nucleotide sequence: TGCGCCAGCAGCCGCGAGCCGGGACAATATTCACCCCTCCACTTT. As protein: CASSREPGQYSPLHF.

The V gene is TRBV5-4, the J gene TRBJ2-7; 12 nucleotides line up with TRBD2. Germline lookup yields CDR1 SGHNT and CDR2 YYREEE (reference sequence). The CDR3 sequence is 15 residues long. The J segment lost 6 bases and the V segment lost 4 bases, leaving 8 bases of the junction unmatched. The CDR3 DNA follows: TGTGCCAGCAGCCCTGGACTAGCGGGACAGTTCGAGCAGTACTTC. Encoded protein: CASSPGLAGQFEQYF. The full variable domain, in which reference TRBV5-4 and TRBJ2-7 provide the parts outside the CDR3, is ETGVTQSPTHLIKTRGQQVTLRCSSQSGHNTVSWYQQALGQGPQFIFQYYREEENGRGNFPPRFSGLQFPNYSSELNVNALELDDSALYLCASSPGLAGQFEQYFGPGTRLTVT.

The chain's CDR3 is CASSLGEDYEQYF. DNA for the CDR3: TGCGCCAGCAGCTTAGGAGAAGACTACGAGCAGTACTTC. The chain uses TRBV5-1 and TRBJ2-7; D is unresolved. The V end lost 2 bases, the J end lost 3 bases, and 9 bases lay between the germline ends. Germline V CDR1 and CDR2: SGHRS, YFSETQ. The CDR3 is made up of 13 amino acids.

CDR3 DNA: TGCGCCAGCAGCTCAGGGACTAGCGGAGTCTCCTACGAGCAGTACTTC. As protein: CASSSGTSGVSYEQYF. This chain links TRBV5-1 with TRBJ2-7, with TRBD2 identical over 11 bases. The germline CDR1 and CDR2 sequences are SGHRS and YFSETQ. The CDR3 spans 16 residues. V lost 3 bases and J lost 0; bases outside the gene matches: 5.

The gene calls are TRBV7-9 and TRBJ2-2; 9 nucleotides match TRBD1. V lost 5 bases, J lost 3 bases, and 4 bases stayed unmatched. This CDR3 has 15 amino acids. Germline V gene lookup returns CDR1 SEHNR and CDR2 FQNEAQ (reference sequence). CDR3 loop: CASSPGDRDTGELFF. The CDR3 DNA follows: TGTGCCAGCAGCCCGGGGGACAGGGACACCGGGGAGCTGTTTTTT.

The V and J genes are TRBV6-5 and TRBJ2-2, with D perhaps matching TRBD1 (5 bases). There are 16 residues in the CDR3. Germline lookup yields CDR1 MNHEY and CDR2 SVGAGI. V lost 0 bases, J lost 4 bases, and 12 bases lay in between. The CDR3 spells CASSYSSGYITGELFF. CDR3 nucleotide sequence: TGTGCCAGCAGTTACTCTTCAGGGTATATCACCGGGGAGCTGTTTTTT.

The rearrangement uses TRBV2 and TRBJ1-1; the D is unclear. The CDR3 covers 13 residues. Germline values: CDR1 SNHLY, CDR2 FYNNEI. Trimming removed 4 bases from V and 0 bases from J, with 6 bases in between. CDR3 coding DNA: TGTGCCAGCAGTGGTAATTTGAACACTGAAGCTTTCTTT. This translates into CASSGNLNTEAFF.

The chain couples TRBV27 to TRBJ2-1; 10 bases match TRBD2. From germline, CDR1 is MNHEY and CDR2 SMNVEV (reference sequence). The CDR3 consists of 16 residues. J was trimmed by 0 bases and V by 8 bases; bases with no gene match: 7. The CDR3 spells CASGGLAPISYNEQFF. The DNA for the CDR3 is TGTGCCAGCGGGGGACTAGCGCCGATCTCCTACAATGAGCAGTTCTTC.

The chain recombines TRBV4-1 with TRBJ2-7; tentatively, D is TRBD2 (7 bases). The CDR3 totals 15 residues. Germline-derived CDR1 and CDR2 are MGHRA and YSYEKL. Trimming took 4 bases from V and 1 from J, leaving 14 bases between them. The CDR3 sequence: CASSPWGGPSYEQYF. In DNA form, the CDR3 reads TGCGCCAGCAGCCCGTGGGGGGGGCCTTCCTACGAGCAGTACTTC.

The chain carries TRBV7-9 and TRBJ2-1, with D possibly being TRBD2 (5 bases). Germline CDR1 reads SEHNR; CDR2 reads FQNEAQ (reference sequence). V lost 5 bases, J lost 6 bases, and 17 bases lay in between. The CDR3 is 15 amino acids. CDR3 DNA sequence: TGTGCCAGCAGCCAAACTCGGGGTGCGGGCAATGAGCAGTTCTTC. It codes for CASSQTRGAGNEQFF.

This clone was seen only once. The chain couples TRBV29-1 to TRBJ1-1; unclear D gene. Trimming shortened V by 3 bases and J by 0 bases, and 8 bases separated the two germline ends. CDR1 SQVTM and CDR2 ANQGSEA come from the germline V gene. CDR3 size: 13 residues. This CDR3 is CSVDAAMNTEAFF. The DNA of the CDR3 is TGCAGCGTTGATGCGGCAATGAACACTGAAGCTTTCTTT.

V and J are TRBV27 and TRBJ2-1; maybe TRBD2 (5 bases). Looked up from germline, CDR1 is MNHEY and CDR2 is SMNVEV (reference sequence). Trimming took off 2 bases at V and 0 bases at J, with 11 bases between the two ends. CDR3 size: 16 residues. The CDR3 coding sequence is TGTGCCAGCAGTTTACTAGGTGGGAGCTCCTACAATGAGCAGTTCTTC. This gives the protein CASSLLGGSSYNEQFF.

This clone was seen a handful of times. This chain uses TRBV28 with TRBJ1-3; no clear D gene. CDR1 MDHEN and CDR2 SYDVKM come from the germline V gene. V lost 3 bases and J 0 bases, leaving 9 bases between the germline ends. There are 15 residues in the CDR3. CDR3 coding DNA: TGTGCCAGCAGTTTGCAGCGGTTCTCTGGAAACACCATATATTTT. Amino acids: CASSLQRFSGNTIYF.

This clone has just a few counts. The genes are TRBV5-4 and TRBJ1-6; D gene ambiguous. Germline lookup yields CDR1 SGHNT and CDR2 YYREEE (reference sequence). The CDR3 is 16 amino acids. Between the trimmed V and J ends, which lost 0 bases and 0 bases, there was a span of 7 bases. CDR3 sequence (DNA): TGTGCCAGCAGCTTGGACAAAAACTCCTATAATTCACCCCTCCACTTT. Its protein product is CASSLDKNSYNSPLHF.

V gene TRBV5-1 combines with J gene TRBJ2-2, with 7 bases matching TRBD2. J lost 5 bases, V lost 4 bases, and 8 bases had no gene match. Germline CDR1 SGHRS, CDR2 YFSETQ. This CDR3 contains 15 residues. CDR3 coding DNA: TGCGCCAGCAGCCGGGGCGGGGGAAATACCGGGGAGCTGTTTTTT. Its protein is CASSRGGGNTGELFF.

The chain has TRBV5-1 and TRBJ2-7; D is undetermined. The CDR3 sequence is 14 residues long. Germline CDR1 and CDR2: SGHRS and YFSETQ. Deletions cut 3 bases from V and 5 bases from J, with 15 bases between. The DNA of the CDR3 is TGCGCCAGCAGCTCGCAATTAGCTGAGGACGAGCAGTACTTC. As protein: CASSSQLAEDEQYF.

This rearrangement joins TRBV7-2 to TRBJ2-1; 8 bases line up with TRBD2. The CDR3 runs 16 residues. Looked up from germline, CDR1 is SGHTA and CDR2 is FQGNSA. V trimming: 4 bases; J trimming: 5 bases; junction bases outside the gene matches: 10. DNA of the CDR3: TGTGCCAGCAGCTCCCAACGCCTAGCGGGCCACAATGAGCAGTTCTTC. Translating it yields CASSSQRLAGHNEQFF.

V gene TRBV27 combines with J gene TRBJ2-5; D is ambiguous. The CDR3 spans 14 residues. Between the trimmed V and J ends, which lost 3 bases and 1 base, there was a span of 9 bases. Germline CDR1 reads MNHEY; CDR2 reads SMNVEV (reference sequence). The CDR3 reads CASSLRHPQETQYF. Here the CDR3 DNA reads TGTGCCAGCAGTTTGAGACACCCCCAAGAGACCCAGTACTTC.